Listed below are T cell receptor beta chains from one sample, sequenced in a study of CD8 T cell repertoires and HIV-1 epitope variants. Assay: immunoSEQ multiplex PCR; the TCRdb copy retains only in-frame clones and omits some. The sample holds some 4,700 clones, about three fifths seen once. These receptors' antigens are unknown. The specimen sequenced was cultured CD8+ T cells derived from PBMCs. The receptors stem from a male donor with HIV. The CDR3 runs from the conserved cysteine through the conserved F or W. A D gene is named only where the DNA matches it firmly. Some rows mark clone size as missing; the rest say once, few, many or name a class of expanded clone.

CDR3 DNA: TGTGCCAGTAGTATTGAACTAGCGGGGAACACCGGGGAGCTGTTTTTT; CDR3 protein: CASSIELAGNTGELFF; clone size: .; D gene: TRBD2; J gene: TRBJ2-2; V gene: TRBV19
CDR3 DNA: TGTGCCAGCAGTTTAGGGACAGGGGCCCACAATGAGCAGTTCTTC; CDR3 protein: CASSLGTGAHNEQFF; clone size: .; D gene: TRBD1; J gene: TRBJ2-1; V gene: TRBV28
CDR3 DNA: TGTGCCAGCAGCGGGGAGGGTTACGAGCAGTACTTC; CDR3 protein: CASSGEGYEQYF; clone size: .; D gene: TRBD2; J gene: TRBJ2-7; V gene: TRBV9
CDR3 DNA: TGTGCCAGCAGTTTCGGGGCCTCTTATGGCTACACCTTC; CDR3 protein: CASSFGASYGYTF; clone size: once; D gene: .; J gene: TRBJ1-2; V gene: TRBV6-5
CDR3 DNA: TGTGCCAGCGGGTATGAGCAGTTCTTC; CDR3 protein: CASGYEQFF; clone size: .; D gene: .; J gene: TRBJ2-1; V gene: TRBV27
CDR3 DNA: TGTGCCAGCAGTGAGAATTGGATGGGGACTAGCGGGAACACAGATACGCAGTATTTT; CDR3 protein: CASSENWMGTSGNTDTQYF; clone size: .; D gene: TRBD2; J gene: TRBJ2-3; V gene: TRBV2
CDR3 DNA: TGTGCCAGCAGCCCTGGGACTAGGTGGGAGACCCAGTACTTC; CDR3 protein: CASSPGTRWETQYF; clone size: .; D gene: TRBD2; J gene: TRBJ2-5; V gene: TRBV7-6
CDR3 DNA: TGTGCCAGCAGTTTCTCCGCCTCCTACGAGCAGTACTTC; CDR3 protein: CASSFSASYEQYF; clone size: .; D gene: .; J gene: TRBJ2-7; V gene: TRBV27
CDR3 DNA: TGTGCCAGCAGCCAATTTTGGAGCGGGGGGGGTAGCTCCTACAATGAGCAGTTCTTC; CDR3 protein: CASSQFWSGGGSSYNEQFF; clone size: .; D gene: TRBD2; J gene: TRBJ2-1; V gene: TRBV4-2
CDR3 DNA: TGTGCCAGCAGCGTTGGGGACGGGGGGACCGGGGAGCTGTTTTTT; CDR3 protein: CASSVGDGGTGELFF; clone size: .; D gene: TRBD2; J gene: TRBJ2-2; V gene: TRBV9
CDR3 DNA: TGTGCCAGCAGCCGACAGGGGGACTACTATGGCTACACCTTC; CDR3 protein: CASSRQGDYYGYTF; clone size: once; D gene: TRBD1; J gene: TRBJ1-2; V gene: TRBV28
CDR3 DNA: TGTGCCAGCAGCTTCGGACAGGGCGCGGGGGAGCAGTACTTC; CDR3 protein: CASSFGQGAGEQYF; clone size: .; D gene: TRBD1; J gene: TRBJ2-7; V gene: TRBV5-4
CDR3 DNA: TGTGCCAGCAGCTTAACTGGAAACACCATATATTTT; CDR3 protein: CASSLTGNTIYF; clone size: .; D gene: .; J gene: TRBJ1-3; V gene: TRBV5-5
CDR3 DNA: TGTGCCAGCAGTTCCCCGACTATTTACAATGAGCAGTTCTTC; CDR3 protein: CASSSPTIYNEQFF; clone size: .; D gene: .; J gene: TRBJ2-1; V gene: TRBV6-6
CDR3 DNA: TGTGCCAGCTCATCAAGGCTAGCGGGCCGCCCTAGCAATGAGCAGTTCTTC; CDR3 protein: CASSSRLAGRPSNEQFF; clone size: .; D gene: TRBD2; J gene: TRBJ2-1; V gene: TRBV18
CDR3 DNA: TGTGCCAGCAGTGACAGCAAAAACATTCAGTACTTC; CDR3 protein: CASSDSKNIQYF; clone size: .; D gene: .; J gene: TRBJ2-4; V gene: TRBV2
CDR3 DNA: TGTGCCAGCAGTTTATCGATTAGCGGGAGCCAAGATACGCAGTATTTT; CDR3 protein: CASSLSISGSQDTQYF; clone size: .; D gene: TRBD2; J gene: TRBJ2-3; V gene: TRBV27
CDR3 DNA: TGTGCCAGCAGCCCTCGTGGTGACTACGAGCAGTACTTC; CDR3 protein: CASSPRGDYEQYF; clone size: .; D gene: .; J gene: TRBJ2-7; V gene: TRBV9
CDR3 DNA: TGTGCCAGCAGTGATACAGGGCCATATGGCTACACCTTC; CDR3 protein: CASSDTGPYGYTF; clone size: .; D gene: .; J gene: TRBJ1-2; V gene: TRBV6-1
CDR3 DNA: TGTGCCACCAGACTTCAGGCGAACACTGAAGCTTTCTTT; CDR3 protein: CATRLQANTEAFF; clone size: .; D gene: .; J gene: TRBJ1-1; V gene: TRBV10-3
CDR3 DNA: TGCGCCAGCAGCCAAAGTCTAGCGGGAGCTGGGGAGCAGTACTTC; CDR3 protein: CASSQSLAGAGEQYF; clone size: .; D gene: TRBD2; J gene: TRBJ2-7; V gene: TRBV4-1
CDR3 DNA: TGTGCCAGCAGTTTCCCCACCCCAGGCGGAAGGGGTCCCATGCACGAGCAGTACTTC; CDR3 protein: CASSFPTPGGRGPMHEQYF; clone size: .; D gene: .; J gene: TRBJ2-7; V gene: TRBV28